This entry describes one TCR beta chain. V lost 5 bases and J lost 5, with 6 bases in between. CDR1 is KGHSH and CDR2 is LQKENI in the germline V gene. This CDR3 is built from 11 residues. The data derive from a study of Ad26.COV2.S vaccination and SARS-CoV-2 variants. TCRdb's table, derived via immunoSEQ multiplex PCR, lists solely in-frame clones and lacks some. The sample holds roughly 400,000 clones, 80% to 95% seen once. The treatment: approximately 18 received Ad26.COV2.S at low or high dose, single or two shots; several received placebo; per-sample allocation not given. Collection of the samples took place on day 63 after the first injection of vaccine or placebo. Its platform was an Ad26 vector, and its expressed antigen was Wuhan-strain SARS-CoV-2 spike.

The sample was peripheral blood, taken in a trial of Ad26.COV2.S vaccine versus placebo. The TCR sequence derives from a person between 18 and 65 years old who received the Ad26.COV2.S COVID-19 vaccine or a placebo. V usage is TRBV18 and J usage is TRBJ2-5; D remains unclear. The CDR3, as DNA: TGTGCCAGCTCAGCCATGGAGACCCAGTACTTC. It is translated as CASSAMETQYF.